This T cell receptor (beta chain) is from a study of blood T cell repertoires in COVID-19 (dated by TCRdb to about 2020). About the study as a whole: The collaborator samples originated in the United States, Italy and Spain and spanned the acute and convalescent phases of COVID-19. The repertoires were made available in a free public database intended to serve as a resource for research on the immune response to SARS-CoV-2. Samples came from the ongoing ImmuneRACE study (first 160 participants) plus 1,254 subjects from 6 global collaborators. Nearly every sample came with metadata listing a de-identified subject ID, COVID-19 status, age in years and sex. The prospective study material was composed of cDNA or gDNA derived from T cells, B-cell-depleted T cells, or PBMCs. Where HLA class I and class II types were available, the types were taken from metadata supplied by the sample provider, not from assay-based typing. The dataset comprised deeply sampled blood TCRbeta repertoires from subjects exposed to, actively infected with, or recovered from COVID-19.

As to this clone: What this receptor recognizes is not known. The input lacks base qualities; no much larger clone sits a single base away.

In the prospective study, participants were 18 to 89 years old, resided in under 30 geographic areas of the United States, and were enrolled through a virtual design. To assign participants to cohorts, the prospective study relied on clinical history that participants themselves reported in a screening survey and a study questionnaire. In the prospective study, whole blood, serum and a nasopharyngeal or oropharyngeal swab were collected from each participant by mobile phlebotomists. Participants in the prospective study had the option to provide additional blood draws and questionnaires over an approximately 2-month period. Before DNA extraction, blood samples from the prospective study were shipped at room temperature or frozen. CDR1 SGHDT and CDR2 YYEEEE are derived from the germline V gene. The V end gives up 4 bases and the J end 2 bases, leaving 10 bases in the junction not matched to a gene. Including the terminal cysteine and phenylalanine, the CDR3 comprises 17 residues. The read is trimmed to its CDR3 DNA, 51 bases read in frame from base 1.

The immunoSEQ Assay, a bias-controlled multiplex PCR, was used to amplify TCRbeta CDR3 regions from genomic DNA. On the authors' methods: The number of nucleated cells in each sample was estimated from the amplification of reference gene primers within the assay. To quantify the absolute abundance of each unique TCRbeta CDR3 rearrangement, sequence reads were collapsed and filtered. For each sample, productive Simpson clonality was calculated by taking the square root of Simpson's diversity index across productive rearrangements. TCRdb obtained this table from immuneACCESS and retained in-frame rearrangements with V and J assigned. These tables miss some clones; where compared with another copy, unresolved V genes account for less than half of the shortfall, and the remainder is unexplained. V and J calls plus clone size are reproduced from that table; the DNA served to infer D and trimming. Counted in this sample were 150,000 or so clones; roughly 84% of them appeared once. Roughly 1.2% of the sample goes to the ten largest clones.

Here is what the overall study found, with its caveats: The amount of clinical and demographic metadata varied by source and participant and was provided uncurated.

This sequence was found in a human donor with acute COVID-19. The donor label of this sample is uncertain. The V and J segments used are TRBV5-6 and TRBJ1-3; 9 bases in the middle match TRBD1. The sequenced material came from PBMCs or T cells enriched from blood (not recorded which). The nucleotide sequence is TGTGCCAGCAGCCTCCCAGGGACAGGGCTAGCTGGAAACACCATATATTTT. The translation is CASSLPGTGLAGNTIYF.